This T cell receptor (beta chain) was identified in a study of cytomegalovirus exposure and HLA in healthy donors. Notes on the study in general: Exclusion as indistinguishable affected some V segments, including TRBV6-2 and TRBV6-3. Beyond CMV serostatus, there was no information to go on about immune exposure.

This clone appeared a few times. Its cognate antigen is unknown. Primers for the PCR totalled 60 Vbeta and 13 Jbeta. Profiled with immunoSEQ multiplex PCR; TCRdb holds only in-frame clones, not every one. The sample records about 210,000 clones, 75% to 80% being singletons. CDR1 GTSNPN and CDR2 SVGIG come from the germline V gene (reference sequence). The CDR3 length is 14 residues. The ends lost 0 bases at V and 5 bases at J; junction bases unmatched: 6. The material sequenced was PBMCs. The chain couples TRBV30 to TRBJ1-1; TRBD1 agrees at 7 bases. The clonotype was recovered from a male donor in good health and CMV-seronegative. The CDR3 is CAWSVQGRGTEAFF. The CDR3 nucleotides are TGTGCCTGGAGTGTACAGGGGCGCGGGACTGAAGCTTTCTTT.